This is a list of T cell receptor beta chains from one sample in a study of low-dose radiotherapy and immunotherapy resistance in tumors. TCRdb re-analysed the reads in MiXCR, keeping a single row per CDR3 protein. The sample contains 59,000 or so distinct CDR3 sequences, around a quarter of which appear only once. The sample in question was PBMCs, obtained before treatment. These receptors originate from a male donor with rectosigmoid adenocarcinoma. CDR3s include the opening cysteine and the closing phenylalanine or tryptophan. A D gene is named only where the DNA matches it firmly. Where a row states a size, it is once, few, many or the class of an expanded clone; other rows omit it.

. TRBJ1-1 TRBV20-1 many TGCAGTGCTAGTTGGGATACTGAAGCTTTCTTT CSASWDTEAFF
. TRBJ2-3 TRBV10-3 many TGTGCCACCACTAGCACAGATACGCAGTATTTT CATTSTDTQYF
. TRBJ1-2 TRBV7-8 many TGTGCCAGCAGCATATCCGGGGGCGATGGCTACACCTTC CASSISGGDGYTF
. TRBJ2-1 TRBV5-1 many TGCGCCAGCAGCTTGAGGGGGGGGGACTACAATGAGCAGTTCTTC CASSLRGGDYNEQFF
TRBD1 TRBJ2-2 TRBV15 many TGTGCCACCAGCAGAGATCGTAGGACAGGGAACACCGGGGAGCTGTTTTTT CATSRDRRTGNTGELFF
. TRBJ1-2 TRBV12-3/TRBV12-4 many TGTGCCAGCAGTTCCCAGTATGGCTACACCTTC CASSSQYGYTF
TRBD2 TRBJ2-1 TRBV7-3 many TGTGCCAGCAGCTTGGTGCCGGGACTAGCGGGTTATGAGCAGTTCTTC CASSLVPGLAGYEQFF
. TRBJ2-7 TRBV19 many TGTGCCAGTAGTCGCCAGGAGGGGCCTTACGAGCAGTACTTC CASSRQEGPYEQYF
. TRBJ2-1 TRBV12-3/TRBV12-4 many TGTGCCAGCAGAGGTGTCAATGAGCAGTTCTTC CASRGVNEQFF
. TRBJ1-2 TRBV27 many TGTGCCAGCAGTTTATCGGGGACCTATGGCTACACCTTC CASSLSGTYGYTF
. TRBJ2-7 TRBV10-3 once TGTGCCATCAGTGAGTCCCAGGTGCACGAGCAGTACTTC CAISESQVHEQYF
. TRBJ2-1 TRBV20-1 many TGCAGTGCTAGAGGCCGACGGGACAATGAGCAGTTCTTC CSARGRRDNEQFF
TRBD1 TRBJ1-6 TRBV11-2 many TGTGCCAGCAGCTCTAAGGGACAGGCAGCTAATTCACCCCTCCACTTT CASSSKGQAANSPLHF
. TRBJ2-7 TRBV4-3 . TGCGCCAGCAGCCAAGATCCGCTCAACCCCAACGAGCAGTACTTC CASSQDPLNPNEQYF
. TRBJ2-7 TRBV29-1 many TGCAGCGTTGAGGCAGGGGACTACGAGCAGTACTTC CSVEAGDYEQYF
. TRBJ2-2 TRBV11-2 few TGTGCCAGCAGCTTGCGTTTCCAGGCGGTGAACACCGGGGAGCTGTTTTTT CASSLRFQAVNTGELFF
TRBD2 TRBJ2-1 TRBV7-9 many TGTGCCAGCAGCGCGGGACTAGCGGGACCTGAGCAGTTCTTC CASSAGLAGPEQFF
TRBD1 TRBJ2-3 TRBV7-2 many TGTGCCAGCAGCATTCAGGGGGCGCGGAGCACAGATACGCAGTATTTT CASSIQGARSTDTQYF
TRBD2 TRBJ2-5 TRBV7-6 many TGTGCCAGCAGTGACGACGGCGGGGGGGCTGAGACCCAGTACTTC CASSDDGGGAETQYF
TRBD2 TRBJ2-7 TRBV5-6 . TGTGCCAGCAGCCTGGGGACTAGCGGAGACAATGAGCAGTACTTC CASSLGTSGDNEQYF
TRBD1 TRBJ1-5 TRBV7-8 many TGTGCCAGCAGCTTGGGACAGGGTCATCAGCCCCAGCATTTT CASSLGQGHQPQHF
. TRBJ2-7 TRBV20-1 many TGCAGTGCTGACGCGAACGTGGCGGGCCGCGCGTCCTACGAGCAGTACTTC CSADANVAGRASYEQYF
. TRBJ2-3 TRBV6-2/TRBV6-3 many TGTGCCAGCAAAGGGGCCATTGGGGATCCAGCAGATACGCAGTATTTT CASKGAIGDPADTQYF
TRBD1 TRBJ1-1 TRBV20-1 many TGCAGTGCTCCCCCCGGGACAGGGGGGTTAGCTTTCTTT CSAPPGTGGLAFF
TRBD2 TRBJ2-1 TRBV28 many TGTGCCAGCAGTTTGGTGGTAGCGGGGGGCGATCGGTACAATGAGCAGTTCTTC CASSLVVAGGDRYNEQFF
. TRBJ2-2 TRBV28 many TGTGCCAGCAGTTTATATGGGGGCGAAACCGGGGAGCTGTTTTTT CASSLYGGETGELFF
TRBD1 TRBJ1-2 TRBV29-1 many TGCAGCGTGAGAGCGGGACAGACGGGGTATGGCTACACCTTC CSVRAGQTGYGYTF
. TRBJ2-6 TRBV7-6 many TGTGCCAGCAGCGGAGCACCCGGGGCCAACGTCCTGACTTTC CASSGAPGANVLTF
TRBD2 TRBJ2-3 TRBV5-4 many TGTGCCAGCAGCTTGTGGACTAGCGGCACAGATACGCAGTATTTT CASSLWTSGTDTQYF
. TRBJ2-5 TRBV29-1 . TGCAGCGTTGAAGATCGCGGGCAGCAAGAGACCCAGTACTTC CSVEDRGQQETQYF
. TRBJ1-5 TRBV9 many TGTGCCAGCAGCATCCAGGGACGTCGGAATCAGCCCCAGCATTTT CASSIQGRRNQPQHF